The 23 T cell receptor beta chains below were found in one sample sequenced in a study of blood T cell repertoires in COVID-19 (TCRdb year 2020). Library preparation was by the immunoSEQ multiplex PCR assay. This immuneACCESS table, as held by TCRdb, lists in-frame sequences with V and J called but not all clones. Of the missing ones, under half trace to an unresolved V gene in checked studies; the others have no known cause. Counted in this sample were 100,000 to 150,000 clones; about 82% of them appeared once. The top ten clonotypes cover roughly 17% of the sample. Material: peripheral blood. The receptors shown here come from a man aged 55-75 years with active or convalescent COVID-19.

The V and J genes are TRBV11-1 and TRBJ2-5; 11 positions match TRBD2. This CDR3 has 16 residues. Germline CDR1 and CDR2: SGHAT and FQDESV (reference sequence). The trim removed 4 bases at V and 7 bases at J, leaving 11 bases unmatched. The CDR3 region has the DNA TGTGCCAGCAGCTCCAATAGCGGGAGGGCCTTTGGGACCCAGTACTTC. This encodes CASSSNSGRAFGTQYF.

The chain is built from TRBV5-4 and TRBJ2-7; TRBD1 matches 7 bases. V lost 5 bases to trimming and J lost 2 bases; unmatched junction nucleotides: 13. Germline V gene data show CDR1 as SGHNT and CDR2 as YYREEE (reference sequence). The CDR3 spans 16 residues. The CDR3 DNA sequence: TGTGCCAGCAGGGACGAAAGACAGGGAAATCCCTACGAGCAGTACTTC. Encoded protein: CASRDERQGNPYEQYF. The full variable domain, in which reference TRBV5-4 and TRBJ2-7 provide the parts outside the CDR3, is ETGVTQSPTHLIKTRGQQVTLRCSSQSGHNTVSWYQQALGQGPQFIFQYYREEENGRGNFPPRFSGLQFPNYSSELNVNALELDDSALYLCASRDERQGNPYEQYFGPGTRLTVT.

The chain joins TRBV9 to TRBJ1-1; 7 bases align to TRBD1. The CDR3 has 14 amino acids. Trimming at V came to 4 bases and at J to 1 base, leaving 4 bases not matched to a gene. The V gene's germline CDR1 is SGDLS and CDR2 YYNGEE. This chain's CDR3 is CASSKRQGNTEAFF. In nucleotides, the CDR3 is TGTGCCAGCAGCAAGAGACAGGGGAACACTGAAGCTTTCTTT.

The rearrangement joins TRBV19 to TRBJ2-7, with TRBD1 matching 8 bases. The J segment lost 3 bases and the V segment lost 7 bases, leaving 11 bases of the junction unmatched. Germline V gene data show CDR1 as LNHDA and CDR2 as SQIVND (reference sequence). The length of the CDR3 is 15 residues. The CDR3 coding sequence is TGTGCCAGTACCCCCACAGGGGGAACTAACTACGAGCAGTACTTC. It translates to CASTPTGGTNYEQYF.

V and J are TRBV5-3 and TRBJ2-2, with 13 bases that match TRBD2. TRBV5-3 is identified as an open reading frame with a role that is uncertain. This CDR3 comprises 18 residues. V lost 4 bases, J lost 0 bases, and 6 bases stayed unmatched. Here the CDR3 DNA reads TGTGCCAGAAGCCATCCCACTAGCGGGAGGGCGAACACCGGGGAGCTGTTTTTT. This codes for CARSHPTSGRANTGELFF.

This clone was counted a few times. The chain carries TRBV18 and TRBJ1-5, with 10 nucleotides matching TRBD1. Losses at the gene ends were 6 bases for V and 2 bases for J; bases not matched to a gene: 4. Looked up from germline, CDR1 is KGHSH and CDR2 is LQKENI. The CDR3 consists of 15 residues. CDR3 amino acids: CASSRDRGGNQPQHF. The CDR3 DNA follows: TGTGCCAGCTCGCGGGACAGGGGCGGCAATCAGCCCCAGCATTTT.

The rearrangement links TRBV7-9 to TRBJ2-3, with a weak D call TRBD2 (7 bases). The CDR3 is made up of 13 amino acids. Trimming removed 5 bases from V and 4 bases from J, with 10 bases in between. Germline CDR1 is SEHNR and CDR2 is FQNEAQ (reference sequence). DNA for the CDR3: TGTGCCAGCAGCCTCGGGGGGCCAGATACGCAGTATTTT. Amino acids: CASSLGGPDTQYF.

This clone was observed a single time. This rearrangement joins TRBV7-2 to TRBJ2-7; 8 bases agree with TRBD2. CDR1 and CDR2 from the germline V gene are SGHTA and FQGNSA. The CDR3 covers 16 residues. The V and J ends lost 4 bases and 3 bases, in that order; junction bases with no gene match: 11. CDR3 residues: CASSSPPGTRVYEQYF. For the CDR3, the DNA is TGTGCCAGCAGCTCACCCCCCGGGACTAGGGTCTACGAGCAGTACTTC.

V is TRBV9 and J is TRBJ2-3, with 8 nucleotides matching TRBD2. After removal of 0 bases from V and 0 bases from J, the junction contained 6 bases not matched to a gene. The CDR3 loop spans 17 amino acids. Germline CDR1 is SGDLS and CDR2 is YYNGEE. CDR3 loop: CASSVVGAGASTDTQYF. The DNA for the CDR3 is TGTGCCAGCAGCGTAGTGGGAGCGGGAGCCAGCACAGATACGCAGTATTTT.

This clone was counted ten times or more. J is TRBJ1-6 and V is TRBV6-5; D is uncertain. The CDR3 is made up of 12 amino acids. With 5 bases removed from V and 10 bases from J, the gap between germline ends came to 9 bases. CDR1 and CDR2 from the germline V gene are MNHEY and SVGAGI. The CDR3 DNA follows: TGTGCCAGCAGTCCAACGGGATCACCCCTCCACTTT. Translated, it gives CASSPTGSPLHF.

Only a few counts were recorded for this clone. The chain joins TRBV18 to TRBJ2-3; maybe TRBD2 (6 bases). CDR1 and CDR2 (germline): KGHSH, LQKENI. Deletions cut 2 bases from V and 0 bases from J, with 12 bases between. The CDR3 spans 16 residues. The CDR3 nucleotides are TGTGCCAGCTCACCAGCGACTAGTGCGAGCACAGATACGCAGTATTTT. It specifies CASSPATSASTDTQYF. Variable domain in full (rest from reference TRBV18 and TRBJ2-3): NAGVMQNPRHLVRRRGQEARLRCSPMKGHSHVYWYRQLPEEGLKFMVYLQKENIIDESGMPKERFSAEFPKEGPSILRIQQVVRGDSAAYFCASSPATSASTDTQYFGPGTRLTVL.

This clone came up a few times. The chain carries TRBV28 and TRBJ1-1; 9 bases line up with TRBD1. Germline V gene sequence: CDR1 MDHEN, CDR2 SYDVKM. The CDR3 has 15 residues. The V and J ends lost 5 bases and 4 bases, in that order; junction bases with no gene match: 8. CDR3 DNA sequence: TGTGCCAGCAGTCGGGCCGGACAGGGGATCACTGAAGCTTTCTTT. It codes for CASSRAGQGITEAFF.

The chain has TRBV29-1 and TRBJ2-7; 7 bases line up with TRBD1. Trimming took 6 bases from V and 6 from J; bases not matched to a gene: 11. This CDR3 has 13 residues. Looked up from germline, CDR1 is SQVTM and CDR2 is ANQGSEA. The CDR3 protein is CSVTEGAPGEQYF. Here the CDR3 DNA reads TGCAGCGTAACAGAGGGGGCGCCGGGCGAGCAGTACTTC.

The chain carries TRBV24-1 and TRBJ2-1; 8 bases are a match to TRBD1. Germline-derived CDR1 and CDR2 are KGHDR and SFDVKD. CDR3 length: 11 amino acids. With V trimmed by 9 bases and J by 9 bases, 3 bases remained unmatched. DNA for the CDR3: TGTGCCACCCGACAGGGGACTGAGCAGTTCTTC. It translates to CATRQGTEQFF.

This clone was found a few times. J is TRBJ2-7 and V is TRBV7-8; 9 bases match TRBD2. Germline lookup yields CDR1 SGHVS and CDR2 FQNEAQ. The CDR3 has 15 amino acids. With V trimmed by 2 bases and J by 7 bases, 9 bases remained unmatched. The CDR3 nucleotides are TGTGCCAGCAGCTTAATTGGGGTAGCGGGGGAAGAGCAGTACTTC. Its translation is CASSLIGVAGEEQYF. Using reference TRBV7-8 and TRBJ2-7 for the parts outside the CDR3, the full variable domain is GAGVSQSPRYKVAKRGQDVALRCDPISGHVSLFWYQQALGQGPEFLTYFQNEAQLDKSGLPSDRFFAERPEGSVSTLKIQRTQQEDSAVYLCASSLIGVAGEEQYFGPGTRLTVT.

The chain joins TRBV7-2 to TRBJ2-1; 7 bases line up with TRBD2. CDR3 length equals 16 residues. CDR1 and CDR2 from the germline V gene are SGHTA and FQGNSA. The V gene end was trimmed by 2 bases and the J gene end by 8 bases; junction bases not matched to a gene: 12. Here the CDR3 DNA reads TGTGCCAGCAGCTTATACGCGGGAGTGGGGGGGTATGAGCAGTTCTTC. Protein: CASSLYAGVGGYEQFF. The whole variable domain, filled in from reference TRBV7-2 and TRBJ2-1, reads GAGVSQSPSNKVTEKGKDVELRCDPISGHTALYWYRQSLGQGLEFLIYFQGNSAPDKSGLPSDRFSAERTGGSVSTLTIQRTQQEDSAVYLCASSLYAGVGGYEQFFGPGTRLTVL.

V usage is TRBV7-8 and J usage is TRBJ2-5; weak D call: TRBD1 (7 bases). CDR1 and CDR2 from the germline V gene are SGHVS and FQNEAQ. The CDR3 runs to 14 residues. V lost 3 bases and J 3 bases, leaving 11 bases between the germline ends. CDR3 protein: CASSFDREEETQYF. CDR3 nucleotides: TGTGCCAGCAGCTTTGACAGGGAGGAAGAGACCCAGTACTTC.

The chain joins TRBV5-1 to TRBJ2-3; a weak D match, TRBD2 (6 bases). V was cut by 4 bases and J by 0 bases, with 12 bases left in between. This CDR3 is built from 15 residues. Looked up from germline, CDR1 is SGHRS and CDR2 is YFSETQ. CDR3 sequence reads: CASSLSGTSTDTQYF. In DNA, the CDR3 is TGCGCCAGCAGCCTGTCCGGGACTAGCACAGATACGCAGTATTTT.

This clone has just one count. CDR3 sequence (DNA): TGTGCCAGCAGCAGAAGAGGCGAAGCCCATGAGCAGTTCTTC. Encoded protein: CASSRRGEAHEQFF. This sequence joins TRBV11-2 and TRBJ2-1; D ambiguous. V was trimmed by 5 bases and J by 8 bases, leaving 16 bases between them. Germline CDR1 SGHAT, CDR2 FQNNGV. The CDR3 runs 14 residues.

This clone has a single count. This sequence joins TRBV7-8 and TRBJ2-3; 8 bases map to TRBD1. V lost 5 bases, J lost 2 bases, and 12 bases stayed unmatched. In germline, CDR1 is SGHVS, CDR2 FQNEAQ. CDR3 size: 17 residues. This CDR3 reads CASSLTGGRLPTDTQYF. The CDR3 bases are TGTGCCAGCAGCCTTACAGGGGGGCGGCTACCCACAGATACGCAGTATTTT.

This sequence joins TRBV20-1 and TRBJ2-3, with TRBD2 identical over 7 bases. The V gene's germline CDR1 is DFQATT and CDR2 SNEGSKA (reference sequence). The trim removed 3 bases at V and 1 base at J, leaving 4 bases unmatched. The CDR3 extends over 14 amino acids. The CDR3: CSASPGGGTDTQYF. As DNA, the CDR3 is TGCAGTGCTAGTCCGGGAGGAGGCACAGATACGCAGTATTTT.

This CDR3 reads CASSLGGLDWSSYNSPLHF. The CDR3 region has the DNA TGCGCCAGCAGCTTGGGAGGCCTAGACTGGAGCTCCTATAATTCACCCCTCCACTTT. The chain joins TRBV5-1 to TRBJ1-6, with D uncertain. The germline V gene encodes CDR1 SGHRS and CDR2 YFSETQ. Trimming took off 0 bases at V and 0 bases at J, with 16 bases between the two ends. The CDR3 loop spans 19 amino acids.

The chain uses TRBV2 and TRBJ1-2, with 7 bases that match TRBD1. Germline loops: CDR1 SNHLY, CDR2 FYNNEI. The CDR3 consists of 11 residues. After removal of 6 bases from V and 6 bases from J, the junction contained 1 base not matched to a gene. The CDR3 DNA follows: TGTGCCAGCAGGGGGACAGATGGCTACACCTTC. Amino acids: CASRGTDGYTF. Based on the CDR3 plus reference TRBV2 and TRBJ1-2, the full variable domain is EPEVTQTPSHQVTQMGQEVILRCVPISNHLYFYWYRQILGQKVEFLVSFYNNEISEKSEIFDDQFSVERPDGSNFTLKIRSTKLEDSAMYFCASRGTDGYTFGSGTRLTVV.